A selection of T cell receptor beta chains follows, all from one sample in a study of siplizumab effects on memory and regulatory T cells. Sequencing was performed with immunoSEQ multiplex PCR; in TCRdb, only in-frame clones are kept and a portion is missing. This table has some 96,000 clones, approximately 94% appearing once. Sequences were obtained from non-Treg CD4+ T cells sorted from blood. The receptors were sampled from a human donor in good health. Each CDR3 is given with its conserved first and last residue. The D gene is left open where the match is weak. The size entry is marked missing in some rows and otherwise reads once, few, many or a size class.

d_call clone_size j_call v_call cdr3_nt cdr3_aa
TRBD2 - TRBJ2-7 TRBV10-2 TGCGCCAGCACGGAAAGCGGGAGTGTGTACGAGCAGTACTTC CASTESGSVYEQYF
- - TRBJ1-5 TRBV28 TGTGCCGCAGGTTTAGCAGACTACGACAATCAGCCCCAGCATTTT CAAGLADYDNQPQHF
TRBD1 - TRBJ1-6 TRBV5-4 TGTGCCAGCAGCAGCGGACAGGGTCGGAATTCACCCCTCCACTTT CASSSGQGRNSPLHF
TRBD1 - TRBJ1-2 TRBV6-1 TGTGCCAGCAGGGACAGGTACTCCGAAAGCTATGGCTACACCTTC CASRDRYSESYGYTF
TRBD2 - TRBJ2-7 TRBV4-2 TGTGCCAGCAGCCTTAGCGGGAGCTCCTACGAGCAGTACTTC CASSLSGSSYEQYF
TRBD1 - TRBJ2-5 TRBV6-1 TGTGCCAGCAGGTGGACAGGGGACGTTCAGACCCAGTACTTC CASRWTGDVQTQYF
- - TRBJ2-5 TRBV2 TGTGCCAGCAGTCCTACACGGGCCCAAGAGACCCAGTACTTC CASSPTRAQETQYF
- - TRBJ2-5 TRBV5-1 TGCGCCAGCAGCCCAGGGGCGACAAGGCAAGAGACCCAGTACTTC CASSPGATRQETQYF
TRBD2 - TRBJ2-7 TRBV7-3 TGTGCCAGCAGCTTAACGGGGGGAGGGCCCCACGAGCAGTACTTC CASSLTGGGPHEQYF
- - TRBJ2-2 TRBV19 TGTGCCAGTAGGGAAGAGGGGCGCACCGGGGAGCTGTTTTTT CASREEGRTGELFF
TRBD2 - TRBJ2-3 TRBV6-4 TGTGCCAGCGGAAGAGCGGGAGGAAGCACAGATACGCAGTATTTT CASGRAGGSTDTQYF
- - TRBJ2-1 TRBV2 TGTGCCAGCAGTGAATACGGGACCTCTGAGCAGTTCTTC CASSEYGTSEQFF
TRBD2 - TRBJ2-5 TRBV2 TGCGCATCTAGCGGACAACGACAAGAGACCCAGTACTTC CASSGQRQETQYF
- - TRBJ2-5 TRBV7-9 TGTGCCAGCAGCCCGCCGCCAGGGATTGGGGAGACCCAGTACTTC CASSPPPGIGETQYF
TRBD1 - TRBJ2-3 TRBV2 TGTGCCAGCAGTGGAGGGTTGACAGGGGGCAATGCAGATACGCAGTATTTT CASSGGLTGGNADTQYF
- - TRBJ2-2 TRBV19 TGTGCCAGTAGAACGGAGGGGAACACCGGGGAGCTGTTTTTT CASRTEGNTGELFF
- - TRBJ2-1 TRBV19 - CASSILALREQFF
- - TRBJ1-3 TRBV7-6 TGTGCCAGCAGCTTACGTGGCACGGCGGGAAACACCATATATTTT CASSLRGTAGNTIYF
- - TRBJ2-7 TRBV7-2 TGTGCCAGCAGCTTAGATAGAACCAGGGAAAAGCAGTACTTC CASSLDRTREKQYF
TRBD2 once TRBJ2-1 TRBV5-4 TGTGCCAGCAGCCGTGGACTAGCGGGAGACCACAATGAGCAGTTCTTC CASSRGLAGDHNEQFF
TRBD2 once TRBJ2-1 TRBV30 TGTGCCTGGACTAGCGGGAGCTTCCTCAATGAGCAGTTCTTC CAWTSGSFLNEQFF
- - TRBJ2-5 TRBV6-1 TGTGCCAGTGAGCCGGGACCCCGTCAAGAGACCCAGTACTTC CASEPGPRQETQYF
- - TRBJ2-7 TRBV20-1 TGCAGTGCTAGGAACTACGAGCAGTACTTC CSARNYEQYF
TRBD2 - TRBJ2-1 TRBV6-4 TGTGCCAGCAGTGACTCGGGACTACCCCGGTTCTTC CASSDSGLPRFF
- - TRBJ2-3 TRBV6-1 TGTGCCGGTAAAATGCCAGAGGCAGATACGCAGTATTTT CAGKMPEADTQYF
TRBD1 - TRBJ1-1 TRBV29-1 TGCAGCGCCGACGCGGGAACAGGGGGAAGGAACACTGAAGCTTTCTTT CSADAGTGGRNTEAFF
- - TRBJ2-7 TRBV11-2 TGTGCCAGCAGCCAAAAACTACAGGGATTGAGGCTCGAGCAGTACTTC CASSQKLQGLRLEQYF
TRBD2 - TRBJ2-7 TRBV19 TGTGCCAGTAGTCCACGTGCGGGAGGGTCCTACGAGCAGTACTTC CASSPRAGGSYEQYF
TRBD2 - TRBJ2-1 TRBV2 TGTGCCAGCACTCTGACTAGCGATGCCAATGAGCAGTTCTTC CASTLTSDANEQFF
- - TRBJ2-4 TRBV19 TGTGCCAGTAGTTGGCCGGGTTCGGGAAACATTCAGTACTTC CASSWPGSGNIQYF
- once TRBJ2-1 TRBV7-3 TGTGCCAGCAGCTTAGGTCCGATCTCCTACAATGAGCAGTTCTTC CASSLGPISYNEQFF
- - TRBJ2-5 TRBV30 TGTGCCTGGAGCGCGAGCGGGCCTTATGGGGAGACCCAGTACTTC CAWSASGPYGETQYF
TRBD1 few TRBJ1-5 TRBV10-3 TGTGCCATCAGTGAGTCGGGGGACAGGGGGTCGGGACCCCAGCATTTT CAISESGDRGSGPQHF
- - TRBJ1-3 TRBV5-5 TGTGCCAGCAGCGGGGGGCAGTCTGGAAACACCATATATTTT CASSGGQSGNTIYF
- - TRBJ1-3 TRBV19 TGTGCCAGTAGTATTAAAGGGGACCCCCTCTCTGGAAACACCATATATTTT CASSIKGDPLSGNTIYF
TRBD1 - TRBJ2-5 TRBV12-5 TGTGCTAGTGGTTTGGTATTAGGCCAGGGGGCTGGGGAGACCCAGTACTTC CASGLVLGQGAGETQYF
TRBD2 - TRBJ2-7 TRBV29-1 TGCAGCGTTCTAGCGGGAGGGAACTCCTACGAGCAGTACTTC CSVLAGGNSYEQYF
- - TRBJ2-1 TRBV5-1 TGCGCCAGCAGCTTGGTGGACAGCCGGAGCTCCTACAATGAGCAGTTCTTC CASSLVDSRSSYNEQFF
- - TRBJ2-5 TRBV7-7 TGTGCTAGCAGGAGAGATCTTCAAGAGACCCAGTACTTC CASRRDLQETQYF
TRBD2 - TRBJ2-1 TRBV5-4 TGTGCCAGCAGCTTGGATAGCGGGAGGGCCGGGTATGATGAGCAGTTCTTC CASSLDSGRAGYDEQFF
TRBD1 - TRBJ1-2 TRBV18 TGTGCCAGCTCACCGGGGGACAGGGGAAACTATGGCTACACCTTC CASSPGDRGNYGYTF
TRBD2 - TRBJ2-7 TRBV7-3 TGTGCCAGCAGGCAGAGACTAGCGGGACCCACCTACGAGCAGTACTTC CASRQRLAGPTYEQYF
TRBD2 once TRBJ2-1 TRBV9 TGTGCCAGCAGCGTAGGGAGACTAGCGTGGGGTAATGAGCAGTTCTTC CASSVGRLAWGNEQFF
- - TRBJ1-1 TRBV12-5 TGTGCTAGTGGTTTAAATGGGAACACTGAAGCTTTCTTT CASGLNGNTEAFF
TRBD2 - TRBJ2-1 TRBV7-7 TGTGCTAGCAGCTCTGGACTAGCGGGAGTACAGTTCTTC CASSSGLAGVQFF
- - TRBJ2-1 TRBV21-1 TGTGCCAGCAGCAAAAGAGGGGACCGGGACTCATACAATGAGCAGTTCTTC CASSKRGDRDSYNEQFF
- - TRBJ1-1 TRBV11-2 TGCGCCAGCAGTACAGATTCGGACACTGAAGCTTTCTTT CASSTDSDTEAFF